The text below deals with one T cell receptor beta chain. This entry comes from a study of blood T cell repertoires in COVID-19. V lost 4 bases and J lost 8, with 9 bases in between. Germline V lookup: CDR1 MNHEY, CDR2 SVGAGI. The CDR3 runs to 12 residues. Clones were read by immunoSEQ multiplex PCR, and TCRdb kept only the in-frame ones, dropping some. The table lists around 200,000 clones, about 84% of them singletons. The receptor comes from a man between 40 and 49 years old with acute COVID-19. Sequencing was performed on PBMCs or T cells enriched from blood (not recorded which). V is TRBV6-5 and J is TRBJ2-1; possible D gene TRBD2, 6 bases. In DNA form, the CDR3 reads TGTGCCAGCAGTTTCGGGGACTATGAGCAGTTCTTC. As protein: CASSFGDYEQFF.